What follows describes a single T cell receptor beta chain. Antigen specificity is unknown. V lost 4 bases to trimming and J lost 2 bases, with 8 bases between them. The germline V gene has CDR1 SNHLY and CDR2 FYNNEI. The CDR3 spans 13 residues. Assay used: immunoSEQ multiplex PCR; TCRdb lists only in-frame clones, some missing. The repertoire consists of under 200,000 clones, with 90% to 95% occurring once and the leading ten covering about 3.6%. This specimen belongs to a study of T cell responses to AZD1222 COVID-19 vaccine. General observations from the study: Baseline serology detected seropositivity in only five or six AZD1222 recipients. There were vaccine-associated CD4 TCRs across spike, dominant at 160-218 and 743-854. The reported proportion of spike-specific TCRs targeting unmutated variant regions was nearly half.

The clonotype originates from an adult who received the MenACWY meningococcal vaccine as a control. The sample was peripheral blood, taken 28 days after the second dose of the MenACWY control vaccine. V and J are TRBV2 and TRBJ2-5; D is unresolved. The CDR3 loop is CASSALSQETQYF. The CDR3 DNA is TGTGCCAGCAGTGCCCTATCTCAAGAGACCCAGTACTTC.